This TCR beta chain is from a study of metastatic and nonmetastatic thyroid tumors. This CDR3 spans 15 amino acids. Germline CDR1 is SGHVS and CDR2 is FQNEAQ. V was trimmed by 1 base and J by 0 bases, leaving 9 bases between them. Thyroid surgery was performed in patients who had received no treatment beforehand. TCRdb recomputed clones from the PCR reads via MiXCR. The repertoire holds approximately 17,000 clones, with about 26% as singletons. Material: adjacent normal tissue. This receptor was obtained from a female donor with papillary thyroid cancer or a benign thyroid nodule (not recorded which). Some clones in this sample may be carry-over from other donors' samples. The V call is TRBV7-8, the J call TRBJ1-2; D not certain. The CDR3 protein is CASSLGGASNYGYTF. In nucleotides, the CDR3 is TGTGCCAGCAGCTTAGGCGGCGCTTCTAACTATGGCTACACCTTC. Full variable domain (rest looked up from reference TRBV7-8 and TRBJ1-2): GAGVSQSPRYKVAKRGQDVALRCDPISGHVSLFWYQQALGQGPEFLTYFQNEAQLDKSGLPSDRFFAERPEGSVSTLKIQRTQQEDSAVYLCASSLGGASNYGYTFGSGTRLTVV.